This T cell receptor (beta chain) comes out of a study of T cell responses to AZD1222 COVID-19 vaccine. Points from the study as a whole: Unmutated variant regions are reportedly targeted by nearly half of spike-specific TCRs.

Between the trimmed V and J ends, which lost 3 bases and 5 bases, there was a span of 7 bases. The germline V gene encodes CDR1 LGHNA and CDR2 YNFKEQ. This CDR3 is built from 13 residues. Concerning this clone: Its target is not known.

Here immunoSEQ multiplex PCR was the method, and the copy in TCRdb shows in-frame clones only, minus some. The sample yields roughly 150,000 clones, under 95% seen once. The chain uses TRBV4-2 and TRBJ2-2; TRBD2 might be the D (6 bases). Sequencing used peripheral blood, obtained on day 0 of AZD1222 vaccination. The source of this sequence is an adult in good health. This CDR3 is CASSQGRTGELFF. For the CDR3, the DNA is TGTGCCAGCAGCCAGGGGAGGACCGGGGAGCTGTTTTTT.